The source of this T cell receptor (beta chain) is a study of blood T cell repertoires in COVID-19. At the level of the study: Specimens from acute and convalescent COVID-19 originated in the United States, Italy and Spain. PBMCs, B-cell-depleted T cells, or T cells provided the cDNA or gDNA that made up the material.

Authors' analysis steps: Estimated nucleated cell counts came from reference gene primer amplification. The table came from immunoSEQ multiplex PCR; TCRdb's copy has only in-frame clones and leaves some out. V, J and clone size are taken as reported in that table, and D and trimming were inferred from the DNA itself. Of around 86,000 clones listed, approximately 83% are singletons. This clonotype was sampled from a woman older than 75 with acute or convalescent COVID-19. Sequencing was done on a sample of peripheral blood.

CDR3 DNA: TGTGCCAGCAGCATGGCGGGAGGGCCCTACGAGCAGTACTTC. Translation: CASSMAGGPYEQYF. The chain combines TRBV5-4 with TRBJ2-7; 9 nucleotides line up with TRBD2. Trimming at V came to 4 bases and at J to 2 bases, leaving 4 bases not matched to a gene. This CDR3 comprises 14 residues. CDR1 is SGHNT, CDR2 YYREEE, per germline (reference sequence).